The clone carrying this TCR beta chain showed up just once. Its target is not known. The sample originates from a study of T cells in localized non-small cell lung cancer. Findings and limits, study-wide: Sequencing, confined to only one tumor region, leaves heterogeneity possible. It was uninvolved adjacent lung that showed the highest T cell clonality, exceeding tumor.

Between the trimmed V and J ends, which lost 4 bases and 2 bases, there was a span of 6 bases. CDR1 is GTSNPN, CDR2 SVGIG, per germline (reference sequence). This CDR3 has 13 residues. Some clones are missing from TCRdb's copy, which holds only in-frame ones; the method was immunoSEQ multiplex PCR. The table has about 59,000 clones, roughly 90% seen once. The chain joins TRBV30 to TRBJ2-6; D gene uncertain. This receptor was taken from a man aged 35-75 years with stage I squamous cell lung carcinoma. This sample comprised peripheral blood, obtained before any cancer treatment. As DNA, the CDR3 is TGTGCCTGGATAGGCCCTGGGGCCAACGTCCTGACTTTC. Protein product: CAWIGPGANVLTF.